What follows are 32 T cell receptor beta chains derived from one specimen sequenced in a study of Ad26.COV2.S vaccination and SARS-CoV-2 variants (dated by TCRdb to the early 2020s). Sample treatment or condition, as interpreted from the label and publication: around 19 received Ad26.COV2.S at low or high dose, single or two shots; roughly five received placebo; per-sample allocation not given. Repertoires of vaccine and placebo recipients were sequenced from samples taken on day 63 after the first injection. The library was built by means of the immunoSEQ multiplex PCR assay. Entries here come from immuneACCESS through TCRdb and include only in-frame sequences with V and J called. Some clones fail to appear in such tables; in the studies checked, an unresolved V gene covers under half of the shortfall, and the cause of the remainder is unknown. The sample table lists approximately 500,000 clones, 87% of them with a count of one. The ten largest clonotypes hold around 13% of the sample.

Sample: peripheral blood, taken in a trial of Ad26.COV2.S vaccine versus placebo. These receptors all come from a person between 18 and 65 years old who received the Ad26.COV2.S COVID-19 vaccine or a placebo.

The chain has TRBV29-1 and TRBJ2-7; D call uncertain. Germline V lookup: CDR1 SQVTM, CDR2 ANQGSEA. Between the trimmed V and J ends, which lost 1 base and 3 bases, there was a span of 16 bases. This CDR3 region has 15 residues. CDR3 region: CSVEGETFMGYEQYF. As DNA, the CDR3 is TGCAGCGTTGAAGGCGAAACCTTCATGGGCTACGAGCAGTACTTC.

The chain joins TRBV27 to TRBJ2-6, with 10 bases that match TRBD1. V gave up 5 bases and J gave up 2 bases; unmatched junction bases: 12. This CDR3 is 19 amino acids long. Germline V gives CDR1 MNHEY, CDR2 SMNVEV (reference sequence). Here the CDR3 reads CASSPRRDRGFTGANVLTF. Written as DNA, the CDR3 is TGTGCCAGCAGTCCCCGCCGGGACAGGGGTTTTACTGGGGCCAACGTCCTGACTTTC. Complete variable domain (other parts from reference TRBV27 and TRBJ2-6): EAQVTQNPRYLITVTGKKLTVTCSQNMNHEYMSWYRQDPGLGLRQIYYSMNVEVTDKGDVPEGYKVSRKEKRNFPLILESPSPNQTSLYFCASSPRRDRGFTGANVLTFGAGSRLTVL.

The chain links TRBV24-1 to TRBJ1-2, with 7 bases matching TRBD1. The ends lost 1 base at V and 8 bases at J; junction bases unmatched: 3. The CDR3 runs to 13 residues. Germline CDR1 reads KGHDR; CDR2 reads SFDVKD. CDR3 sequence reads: CATSDFEGGGYTF. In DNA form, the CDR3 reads TGTGCCACCAGTGATTTTGAAGGGGGCGGCTACACCTTC.

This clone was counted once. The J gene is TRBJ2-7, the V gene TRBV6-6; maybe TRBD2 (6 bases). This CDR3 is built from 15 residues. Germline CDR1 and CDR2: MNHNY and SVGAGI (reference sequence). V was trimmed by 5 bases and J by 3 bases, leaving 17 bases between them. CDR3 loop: CASSTFGTSDYEQYF. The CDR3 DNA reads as TGTGCCAGCAGTACTTTTGGGACTTCCGACTACGAGCAGTACTTC.

The CDR3 coding sequence is TGTGCCAGCAGCCAAGTCGAACCGGGACTAGCGGGAGACGCTAGCACAGATACGCAGTATTTT. The encoded protein is CASSQVEPGLAGDASTDTQYF. The chain combines TRBV3-1 (or the pseudogene TRBV3-2) with TRBJ2-3, with 14 bases lining up with TRBD2. In germline, CDR1 is LGHDT, CDR2 YNNKEL (reference sequence). The CDR3 has 21 amino acids. With V trimmed by 1 base and J by 0 bases, 12 bases remained unmatched.

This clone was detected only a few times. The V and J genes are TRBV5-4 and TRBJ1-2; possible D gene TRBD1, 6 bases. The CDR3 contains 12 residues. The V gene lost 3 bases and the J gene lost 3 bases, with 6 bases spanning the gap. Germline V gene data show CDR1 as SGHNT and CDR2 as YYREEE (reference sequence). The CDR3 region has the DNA TGTGCCAGCAGCTCAGGGGACTATGGCTACACCTTC. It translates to CASSSGDYGYTF.

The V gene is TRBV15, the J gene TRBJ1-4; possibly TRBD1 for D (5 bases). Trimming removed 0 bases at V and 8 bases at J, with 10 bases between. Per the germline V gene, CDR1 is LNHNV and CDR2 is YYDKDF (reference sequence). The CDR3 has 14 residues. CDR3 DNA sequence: TGTGCCACCAGCAGAGACAGGGTCTACGAAAAACTGTTTTTT. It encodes CATSRDRVYEKLFF.

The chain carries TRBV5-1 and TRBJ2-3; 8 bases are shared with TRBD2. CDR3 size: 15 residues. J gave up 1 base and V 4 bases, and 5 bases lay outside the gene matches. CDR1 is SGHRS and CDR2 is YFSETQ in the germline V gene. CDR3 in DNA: TGCGCCAGCAGCCCCAAGACTAGCGGCACAGATACGCAGTATTTT. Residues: CASSPKTSGTDTQYF.

The DNA of the CDR3 is TGTGCCAGTAGTATAAGAACGGGAATGAACACTGAAGCTTTCTTT. Translated, it gives CASSIRTGMNTEAFF. The chain employs TRBV19 and TRBJ1-1; D is uncertain. Germline CDR1 is LNHDA and CDR2 is SQIVND (reference sequence). The CDR3 is 15 residues long. Trimming took off 2 bases at V and 0 bases at J, with 10 bases between the two ends. Based on the CDR3 plus reference TRBV19 and TRBJ1-1, the full variable domain is DGGITQSPKYLFRKEGQNVTLSCEQNLNHDAMYWYRQDPGQGLRLIYYSQIVNDFQKGDIAEGYSVSREKKESFPLTVTSAQKNPTAFYLCASSIRTGMNTEAFFGQGTRLTVV.

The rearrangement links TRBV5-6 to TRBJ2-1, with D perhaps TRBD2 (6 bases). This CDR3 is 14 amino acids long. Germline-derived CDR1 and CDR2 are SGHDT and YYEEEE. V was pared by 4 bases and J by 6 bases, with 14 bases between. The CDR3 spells CASSPRVGGNEQFF. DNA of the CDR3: TGTGCCAGCAGCCCCAGGGTGGGAGGCAATGAGCAGTTCTTC.

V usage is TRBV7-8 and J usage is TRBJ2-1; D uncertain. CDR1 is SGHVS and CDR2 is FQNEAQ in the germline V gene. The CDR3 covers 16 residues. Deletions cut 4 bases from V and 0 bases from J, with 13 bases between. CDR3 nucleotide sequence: TGTGCCAGCAGCTCGAGTTCTTTGAGCTCCTACAATGAGCAGTTCTTC. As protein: CASSSSSLSSYNEQFF.

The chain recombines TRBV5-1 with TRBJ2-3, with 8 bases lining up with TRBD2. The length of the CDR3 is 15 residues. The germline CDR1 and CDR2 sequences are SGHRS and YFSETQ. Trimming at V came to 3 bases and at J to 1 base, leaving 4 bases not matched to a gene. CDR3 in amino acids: CASSSGLAGTDTQYF. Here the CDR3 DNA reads TGCGCCAGCAGCTCCGGACTAGCAGGCACAGATACGCAGTATTTT.

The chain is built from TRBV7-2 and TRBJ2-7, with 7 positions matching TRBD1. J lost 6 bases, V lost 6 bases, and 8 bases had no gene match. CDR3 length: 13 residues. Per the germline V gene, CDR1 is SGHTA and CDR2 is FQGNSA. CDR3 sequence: CASSKTGLGEQYF. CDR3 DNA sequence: TGTGCCAGCAGTAAGACAGGGCTTGGCGAGCAGTACTTC.

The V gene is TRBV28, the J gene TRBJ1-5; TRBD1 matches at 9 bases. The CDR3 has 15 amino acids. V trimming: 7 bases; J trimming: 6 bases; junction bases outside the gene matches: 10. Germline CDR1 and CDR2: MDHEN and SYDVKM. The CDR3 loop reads CASTAGQGSFQPQHF. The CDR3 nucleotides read TGTGCCAGCACCGCGGGACAGGGAAGCTTTCAGCCCCAGCATTTT. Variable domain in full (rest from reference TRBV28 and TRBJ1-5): DVKVTQSSRYLVKRTGEKVFLECVQDMDHENMFWYRQDPGLGLRLIYFSYDVKMKEKGDIPEGYSVSREKKERFSLILESASTNQTSMYLCASTAGQGSFQPQHFGDGTRLSIL.

This CDR3 is CAWSYSNQPQHF. The CDR3 DNA is TGTGCCTGGTCATATAGCAATCAGCCCCAGCATTTT. The chain combines TRBV30 with TRBJ1-5; D ambiguous. V was cut by 5 bases and J by 0 bases, with 5 bases left in between. Germline lookup yields CDR1 GTSNPN and CDR2 SVGIG (reference sequence). The CDR3 has 12 amino acids.

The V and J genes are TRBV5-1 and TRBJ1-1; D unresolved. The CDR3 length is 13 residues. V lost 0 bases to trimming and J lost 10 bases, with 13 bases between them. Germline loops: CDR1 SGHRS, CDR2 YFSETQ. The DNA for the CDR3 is TGCGCCAGCAGCTTGGCCGGGCAGTCCGGAGCTTTCTTT. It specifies CASSLAGQSGAFF.

CDR3 DNA sequence: TGTGCCAGCAGCCCGGACAGCCCTGAATCAACTAATGAAAAACTGTTTTTT. Its translation: CASSPDSPESTNEKLFF. The V gene is TRBV7-6, the J gene TRBJ1-4; tentative D call: TRBD1 (6 bases). Germline V CDR1 and CDR2: SGHVS, FNYEAQ. The V end was cut by 5 bases, the J end by 0 bases, with 16 bases between. CDR3 size: 17 residues.

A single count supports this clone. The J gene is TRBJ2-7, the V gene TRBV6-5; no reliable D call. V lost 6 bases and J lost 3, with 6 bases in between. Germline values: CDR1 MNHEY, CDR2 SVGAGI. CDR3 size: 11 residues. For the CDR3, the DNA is TGTGCCAGCAGAAAACTCTACGAGCAGTACTTC. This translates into CASRKLYEQYF.

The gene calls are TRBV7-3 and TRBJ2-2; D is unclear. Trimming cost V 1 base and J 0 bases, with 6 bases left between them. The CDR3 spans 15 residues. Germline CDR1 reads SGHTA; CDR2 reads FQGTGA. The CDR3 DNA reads TGTGCCAGCAGCTTAATGGCGGCGAACACCGGGGAGCTGTTTTTT. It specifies CASSLMAANTGELFF.

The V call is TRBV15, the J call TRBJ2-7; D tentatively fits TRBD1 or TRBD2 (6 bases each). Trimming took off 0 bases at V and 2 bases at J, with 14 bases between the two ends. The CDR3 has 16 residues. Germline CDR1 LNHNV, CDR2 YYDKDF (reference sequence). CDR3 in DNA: TGTGCCACCAGCAGAGACCCGGGGGCCCTTCCCTACGAGCAGTACTTC. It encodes CATSRDPGALPYEQYF.

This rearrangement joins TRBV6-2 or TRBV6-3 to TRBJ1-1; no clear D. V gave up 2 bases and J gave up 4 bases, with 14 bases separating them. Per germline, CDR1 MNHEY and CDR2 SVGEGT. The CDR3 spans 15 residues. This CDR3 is CASSYVSSRATEAFF. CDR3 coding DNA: TGTGCCAGCAGTTACGTCTCATCGAGGGCCACTGAAGCTTTCTTT.

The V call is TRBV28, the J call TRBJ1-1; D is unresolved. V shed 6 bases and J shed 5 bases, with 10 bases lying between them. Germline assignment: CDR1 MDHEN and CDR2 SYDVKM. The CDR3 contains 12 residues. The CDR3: CASSQSRTEAFF. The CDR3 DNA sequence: TGTGCCAGCAGCCAGAGTCGTACTGAAGCTTTCTTT.

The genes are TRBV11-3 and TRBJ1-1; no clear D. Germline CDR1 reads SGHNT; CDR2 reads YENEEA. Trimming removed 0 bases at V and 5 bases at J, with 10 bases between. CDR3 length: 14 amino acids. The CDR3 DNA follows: TGTGCCAGCAGCTTAGACGGATTGCGGACTGAAGCTTTCTTT. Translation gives CASSLDGLRTEAFF.

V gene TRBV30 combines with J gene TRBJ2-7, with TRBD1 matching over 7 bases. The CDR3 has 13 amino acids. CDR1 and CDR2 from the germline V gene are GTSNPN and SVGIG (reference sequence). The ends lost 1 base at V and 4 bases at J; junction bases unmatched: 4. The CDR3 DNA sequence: TGTGCCTGGAGTGGAAGGGGGCGGTACGAGCAGTACTTC. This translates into CAWSGRGRYEQYF.

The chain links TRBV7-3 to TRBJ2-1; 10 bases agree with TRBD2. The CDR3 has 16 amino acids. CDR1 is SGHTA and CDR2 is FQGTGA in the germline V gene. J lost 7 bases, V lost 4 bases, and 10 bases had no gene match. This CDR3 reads CASSSQREGLGNEQFF. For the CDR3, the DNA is TGTGCCAGCAGCTCCCAGCGGGAGGGCCTCGGGAATGAGCAGTTCTTC.

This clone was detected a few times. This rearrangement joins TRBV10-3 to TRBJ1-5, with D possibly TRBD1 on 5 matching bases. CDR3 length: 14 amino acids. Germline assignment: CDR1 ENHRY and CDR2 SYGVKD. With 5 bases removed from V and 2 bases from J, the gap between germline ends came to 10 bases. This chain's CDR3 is CAISPGGGNQPQHF. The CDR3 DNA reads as TGTGCCATCAGTCCCGGGGGGGGCAATCAGCCCCAGCATTTT.

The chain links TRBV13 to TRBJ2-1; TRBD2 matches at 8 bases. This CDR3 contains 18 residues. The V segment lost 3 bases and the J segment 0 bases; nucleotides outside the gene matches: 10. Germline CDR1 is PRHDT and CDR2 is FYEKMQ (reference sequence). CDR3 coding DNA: TGTGCCAGCAGCTTCTACTTAGCGGGGCCACTCTCCTACAATGAGCAGTTCTTC. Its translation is CASSFYLAGPLSYNEQFF.

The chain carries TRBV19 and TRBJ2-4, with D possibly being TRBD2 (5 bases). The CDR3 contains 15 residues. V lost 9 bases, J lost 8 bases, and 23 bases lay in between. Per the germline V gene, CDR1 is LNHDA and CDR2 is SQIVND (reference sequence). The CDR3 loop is CASGFGGIGEDIQYF. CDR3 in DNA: TGTGCCAGCGGCTTCGGAGGTATCGGAGAAGACATTCAGTACTTC. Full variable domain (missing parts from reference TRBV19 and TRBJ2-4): DGGITQSPKYLFRKEGQNVTLSCEQNLNHDAMYWYRQDPGQGLRLIYYSQIVNDFQKGDIAEGYSVSREKKESFPLTVTSAQKNPTAFYLCASGFGGIGEDIQYFGAGTRLSVL.

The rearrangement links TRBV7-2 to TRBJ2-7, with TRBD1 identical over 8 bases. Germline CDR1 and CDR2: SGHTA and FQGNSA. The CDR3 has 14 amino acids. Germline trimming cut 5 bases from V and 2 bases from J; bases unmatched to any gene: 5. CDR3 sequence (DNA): TGTGCCAGCAGCACCTGGACAGGGACCTACGAGCAGTACTTC. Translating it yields CASSTWTGTYEQYF.

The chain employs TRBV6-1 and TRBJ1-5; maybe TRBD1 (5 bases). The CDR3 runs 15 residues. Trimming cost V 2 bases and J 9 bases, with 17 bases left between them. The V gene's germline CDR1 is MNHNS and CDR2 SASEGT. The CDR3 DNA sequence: TGTGCCAGCAGTGAAATGGGACCGCAATTTTGGCCCCAGCATTTT. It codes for CASSEMGPQFWPQHF.

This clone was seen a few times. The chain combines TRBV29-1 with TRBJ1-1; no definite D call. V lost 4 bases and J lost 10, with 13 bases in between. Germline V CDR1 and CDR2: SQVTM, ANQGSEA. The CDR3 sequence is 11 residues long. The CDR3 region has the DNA TGCAGCGTTGTCGGCCTCCAGAGAGCTTTCTTT. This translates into CSVVGLQRAFF.

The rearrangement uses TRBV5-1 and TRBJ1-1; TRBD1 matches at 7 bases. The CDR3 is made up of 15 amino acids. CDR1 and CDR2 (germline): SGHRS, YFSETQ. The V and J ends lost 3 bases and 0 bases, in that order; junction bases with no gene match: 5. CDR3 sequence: CASSSGQVMNTEAFF. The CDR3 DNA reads TGCGCCAGCAGCTCAGGACAGGTCATGAACACTGAAGCTTTCTTT.